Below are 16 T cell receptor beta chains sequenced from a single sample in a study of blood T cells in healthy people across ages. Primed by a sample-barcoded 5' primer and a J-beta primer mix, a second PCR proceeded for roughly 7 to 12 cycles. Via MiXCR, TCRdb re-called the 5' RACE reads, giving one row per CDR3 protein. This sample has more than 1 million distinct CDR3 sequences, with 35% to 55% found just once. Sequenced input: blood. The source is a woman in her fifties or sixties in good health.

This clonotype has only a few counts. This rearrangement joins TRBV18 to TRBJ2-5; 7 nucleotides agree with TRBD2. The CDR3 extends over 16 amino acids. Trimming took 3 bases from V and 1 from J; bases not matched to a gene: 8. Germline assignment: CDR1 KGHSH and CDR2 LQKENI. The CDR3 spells CASSPRLGGSQETQYF. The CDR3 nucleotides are TGTGCCAGCTCACCTCGGCTGGGGGGGTCCCAAGAGACCCAGTACTTC.

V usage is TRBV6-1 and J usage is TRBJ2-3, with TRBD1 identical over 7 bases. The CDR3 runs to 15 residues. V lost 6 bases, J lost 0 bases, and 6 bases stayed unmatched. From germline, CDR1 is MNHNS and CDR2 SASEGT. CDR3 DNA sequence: TGTGCCAGCAGGCCTGGCAGGGGGAGCACAGATACGCAGTATTTT. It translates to CASRPGRGSTDTQYF.

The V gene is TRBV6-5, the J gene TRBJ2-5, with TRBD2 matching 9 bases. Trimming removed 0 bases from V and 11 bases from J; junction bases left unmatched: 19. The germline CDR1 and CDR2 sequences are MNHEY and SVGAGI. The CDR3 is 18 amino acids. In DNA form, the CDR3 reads TGTGCCAGCAGTTACTCTGGGATCATAGCGGGAGACTACGATGAGCAGTACTTC. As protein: CASSYSGIIAGDYDEQYF.

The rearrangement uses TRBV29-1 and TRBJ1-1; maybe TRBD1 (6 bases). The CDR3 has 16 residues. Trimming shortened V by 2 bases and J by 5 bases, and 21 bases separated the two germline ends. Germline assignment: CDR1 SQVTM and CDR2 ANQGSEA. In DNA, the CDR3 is TGCAGCGTTGAAATCCAATCTCCGCCCAGGGGTACTGAAGCTTTCTTT. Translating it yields CSVEIQSPPRGTEAFF.

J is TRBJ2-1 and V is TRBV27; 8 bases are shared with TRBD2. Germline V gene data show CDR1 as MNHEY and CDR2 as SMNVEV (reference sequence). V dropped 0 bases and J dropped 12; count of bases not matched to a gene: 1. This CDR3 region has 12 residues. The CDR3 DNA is TGTGCCAGCAGTTTATCAGCGGGAGCGCAGTTCTTC. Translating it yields CASSLSAGAQFF.

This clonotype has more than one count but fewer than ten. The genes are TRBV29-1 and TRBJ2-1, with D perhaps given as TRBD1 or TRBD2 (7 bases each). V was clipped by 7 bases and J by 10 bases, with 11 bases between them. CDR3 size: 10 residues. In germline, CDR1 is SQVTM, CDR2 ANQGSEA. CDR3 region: CSGGGQEQFF. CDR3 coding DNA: TGCAGCGGGGGGGGACAGGAGCAGTTCTTC.

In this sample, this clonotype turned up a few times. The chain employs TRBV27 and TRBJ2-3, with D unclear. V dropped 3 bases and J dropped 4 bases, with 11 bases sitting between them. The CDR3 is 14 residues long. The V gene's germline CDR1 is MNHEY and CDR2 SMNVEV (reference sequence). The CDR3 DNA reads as TGTGCCAGCAGTTTTTTGGGTCTTGCAGATACGCAGTATTTT. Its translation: CASSFLGLADTQYF.

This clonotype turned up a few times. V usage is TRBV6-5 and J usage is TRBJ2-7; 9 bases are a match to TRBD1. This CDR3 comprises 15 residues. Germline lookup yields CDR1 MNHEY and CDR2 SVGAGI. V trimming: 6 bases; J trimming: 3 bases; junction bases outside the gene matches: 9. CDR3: CASSSDRGFDYEQYF. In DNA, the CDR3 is TGTGCCAGCAGCTCCGACAGGGGGTTTGACTACGAGCAGTACTTC.

The CDR3 DNA reads as TGTGCCAGCAGTTTATATCTAGCGGGAGTTAGCGATGAGCAGTTCTTC. Amino acids: CASSLYLAGVSDEQFF. The rearrangement uses TRBV27 and TRBJ2-1; 10 nucleotides line up with TRBD2. From germline, CDR1 is MNHEY and CDR2 SMNVEV (reference sequence). Trimming removed 1 base from V and 8 bases from J; junction bases left unmatched: 8. This CDR3 has 16 amino acids.

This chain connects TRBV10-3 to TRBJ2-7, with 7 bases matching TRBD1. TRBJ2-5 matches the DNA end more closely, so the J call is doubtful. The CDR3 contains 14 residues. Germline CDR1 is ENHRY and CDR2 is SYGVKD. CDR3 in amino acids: CAIKPGQAVETQYF. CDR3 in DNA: TGTGCCATAAAACCAGGACAGGCGGTCGAGACCCAGTACTTC.

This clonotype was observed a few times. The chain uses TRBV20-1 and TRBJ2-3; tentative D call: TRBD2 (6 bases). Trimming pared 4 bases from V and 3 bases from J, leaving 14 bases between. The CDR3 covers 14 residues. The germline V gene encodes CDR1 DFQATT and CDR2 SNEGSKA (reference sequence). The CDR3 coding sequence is TGCAGTGCTAAGATTCGGACTACAACAGATACGCAGTATTTT. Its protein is CSAKIRTTTDTQYF.

CDR3 protein: CASTKTSGNEQYF. In DNA, the CDR3 is TGTGCCAGCACCAAGACTAGCGGGAACGAGCAGTACTTC. The rearrangement links TRBV2 to TRBJ2-7; 11 bases line up with TRBD2. The CDR3 totals 13 residues. Germline lookup yields CDR1 SNHLY and CDR2 FYNNEI. Losses at the gene ends were 7 bases for V and 5 bases for J; bases not matched to a gene: 4.

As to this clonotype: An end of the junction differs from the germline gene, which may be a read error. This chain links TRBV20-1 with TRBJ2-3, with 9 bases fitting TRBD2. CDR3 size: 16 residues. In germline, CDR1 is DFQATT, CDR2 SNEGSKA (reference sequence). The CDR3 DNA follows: TGCAGTGCTGGAGATCGTTTGGCGGGAGGGCCGGATACGCAGTATTTT. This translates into CSAGDRLAGGPDTQYF.

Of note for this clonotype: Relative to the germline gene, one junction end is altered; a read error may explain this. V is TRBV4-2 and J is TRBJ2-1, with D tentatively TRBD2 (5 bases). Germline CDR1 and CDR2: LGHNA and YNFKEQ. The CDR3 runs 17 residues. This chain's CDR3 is CASGQGGRIKKYNEQFF. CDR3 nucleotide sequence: TGTGCCAGCGGCCAAGGAGGACGTATCAAGAAGTACAATGAGCAGTTCTTC.

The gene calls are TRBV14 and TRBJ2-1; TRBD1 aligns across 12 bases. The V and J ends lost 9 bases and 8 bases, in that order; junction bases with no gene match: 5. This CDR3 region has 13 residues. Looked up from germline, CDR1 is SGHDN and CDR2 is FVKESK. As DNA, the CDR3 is TGTGCCAGAGGGACAGGGGGCATCGATGAGCAGTTCTTC. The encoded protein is CARGTGGIDEQFF.

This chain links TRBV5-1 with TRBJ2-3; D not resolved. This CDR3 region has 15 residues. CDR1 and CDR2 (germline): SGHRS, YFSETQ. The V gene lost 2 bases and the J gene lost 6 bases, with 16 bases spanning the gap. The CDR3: CASSLNLGFGDTQYF. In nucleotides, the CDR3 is TGCGCCAGCAGCTTAAACCTGGGCTTCGGGGATACGCAGTATTTT.